This T cell receptor beta chain was retrieved from a study of cytomegalovirus exposure and HLA in healthy donors. Primers included in the PCR were 60 Vbeta and 13 Jbeta primers. Data came from immunoSEQ multiplex PCR; TCRdb stores just in-frame clones and leaves some out. This repertoire shows roughly 95,000 clones, around three quarters found once; its top ten account for roughly 5.4%. Germline values: CDR1 LNHDA, CDR2 SQIVND (reference sequence). V lost 5 bases and J lost 5; bases outside the gene matches: 3. The CDR3 runs to 13 residues. The sequencing input was PBMCs. This receptor was obtained from a man aged 30 to 39 in good health and CMV-seropositive. The chain uses TRBV19 and TRBJ1-5; 7 bases fit TRBD1. CDR3 coding DNA: TGTGCCAGTAGTTCGACAGGGTATCAGCCCCAGCATTTT. It is translated as CASSSTGYQPQHF.